This T cell receptor (beta chain) was found in a study of shared clonotypes between healthy human individuals. Study information: The plates for each donor numbered three CD4 naive, three CD4 memory, two CD8 naive and one CD8 memory.

Germline V CDR1 and CDR2: MNHEY, SVGAGI. The CDR3 extends over 13 amino acids. The V segment lost 0 bases and the J segment 12 bases; nucleotides outside the gene matches: 8. The protocol was immunoSEQ multiplex PCR, while the TCRdb copy is restricted to in-frame clones and leaves out a portion. The table has roughly 2 million clones, 95% seen once. This chain connects TRBV6-5 to TRBJ2-7, with TRBD1 identical over 7 bases. This clonotype originated in a man aged 18 to 30 in good health. Sequencing was done on a sample of naive CD4+ T cells sorted from blood. Subset described: CD45RA+ positively selected. The CDR3, as DNA: TGTGCCAGCAGTTACTCTGGCCGACAGGGTTGGTACTTC. Translating it yields CASSYSGRQGWYF.